The 8 T cell receptor beta chains presented below share a single source sample, sequenced in a study of cytotoxic CD8 clonotypes in ibrutinib-treated CLL. TCRdb's table, derived via immunoSEQ multiplex PCR, lists solely in-frame clones and lacks some. The sample contains fewer than 400,000 clones, about 61% of which appear only once. This specimen consisted of PBMCs, obtained after 36 months of ibrutinib treatment. These receptors were taken from a human donor with chronic lymphocytic leukemia.

This chain uses TRBV4-2 with TRBJ1-4; D unresolved. CDR1 is LGHNA, CDR2 YNFKEQ, per germline. V dropped 4 bases and J dropped 8 bases, with 14 bases sitting between them. The CDR3 is 14 residues long. CDR3 in DNA: TGTGCCAGCAGCCTTCGGGCCCTGAAAGAAAAACTGTTTTTT. This gives the protein CASSLRALKEKLFF.

This chain links TRBV11-2 with TRBJ2-7, with 12 positions matching TRBD1. The CDR3 is 15 residues long. V lost 1 base, J lost 7 bases, and 5 bases stayed unmatched. From germline, CDR1 is SGHAT and CDR2 FQNNGV. The CDR3 sequence: CASSLGDRGLGEQYF. The CDR3 coding sequence is TGTGCCAGCAGCTTAGGGGACAGGGGGCTCGGTGAGCAGTACTTC.

The genes are TRBV4-1 and TRBJ2-1, with D uncertain. The V end lost 1 base, the J end lost 2 bases, and 9 bases lay between the germline ends. CDR1 is MGHRA and CDR2 is YSYEKL in the germline V gene. This CDR3 comprises 15 residues. The CDR3 loop reads CASSQVSNAYNEQFF. The DNA for the CDR3 is TGCGCCAGCAGCCAAGTTAGCAATGCCTACAATGAGCAGTTCTTC.

This clone was observed a few times. The rearrangement joins TRBV11-2 to TRBJ2-7; TRBD1 might be the D (5 bases). V was cut by 3 bases and J by 4 bases, with 16 bases left in between. Germline V gene data show CDR1 as SGHAT and CDR2 as FQNNGV. The CDR3 length is 15 residues. The CDR3 reads CASSLRGAPGYEQYF. CDR3 nucleotide sequence: TGTGCCAGCAGCTTGCGCGGAGCCCCAGGGTACGAGCAGTACTTC.

The gene calls are TRBV4-1 and TRBJ2-3, with D perhaps TRBD1 (6 bases). Germline loops: CDR1 MGHRA, CDR2 YSYEKL. V was cut by 1 base and J by 2 bases, with 13 bases left in between. This CDR3 is built from 16 residues. CDR3 nucleotide sequence: TGCGCCAGCAGCCAAGTATGGACAGTCGACACAGATACGCAGTATTTT. This encodes CASSQVWTVDTDTQYF.

This clone has just one count. The V and J genes are TRBV11-2 and TRBJ2-1; D not certain. CDR1 is SGHAT, CDR2 FQNNGV, per germline. Deletions cut 4 bases from V and 5 bases from J, with 6 bases between. The CDR3 runs to 12 residues. CDR3 region: CASSWTHNEQFF. The CDR3 nucleotides are TGTGCCAGCAGCTGGACCCACAATGAGCAGTTCTTC.

In regard to this clone: Other DNA sequences of this sample code for an identical CDR3. The chain's CDR3 is CASSVAGQTYEQYF. CDR3 sequence (DNA): TGTGCCAGCAGCGTAGCGGGACAAACCTACGAGCAGTACTTC. The genes are TRBV9 and TRBJ2-7; possible D gene TRBD1, 6 bases. Trimming left V 0 bases short and J 2 bases short, with 9 bases between. This CDR3 has 14 amino acids. Germline lookup yields CDR1 SGDLS and CDR2 YYNGEE. Full variable domain (remainder filled in from reference TRBV9 and TRBJ2-7): DSGVTQTPKHLITATGQRVTLRCSPRSGDLSVYWYQQSLDQGLQFLIQYYNGEERAKGNILERFSAQQFPDLHSELNLSSLELGDSALYFCASSVAGQTYEQYFGPGTRLTVT.

Only one count was recorded for this clone. The chain carries TRBV19 and TRBJ1-2; D perhaps matches TRBD1 (6 bases). CDR1 and CDR2 (germline): LNHDA, SQIVND (reference sequence). This CDR3 has 15 residues. Between the trimmed V and J ends, which lost 5 bases and 2 bases, there was a span of 15 bases. CDR3 nucleotides: TGTGCCAGTAGTTGGGGGGCCCTTCCAAACTATGGCTACACCTTC. Its protein product is CASSWGALPNYGYTF.